This T cell receptor beta chain was sequenced in a study of regulatory T cells in long-lasting Graves disease. Documented time point: newly diagnosed GD, antithyroid drugs for less than 3 months. The TCR library was made from RNA that had been extracted from PBMCs in TRIzol. V lost 5 bases, J lost 1 base, and 14 bases lay in between. CDR1 is DFQATT, CDR2 SNEGSKA, per germline (reference sequence). CDR3 length: 14 amino acids. In this sample, this clonotype turned up a few times. Building of the TCR beta libraries involved iRepertoire HTBI primers and Arm-PCR of CDR3 regions. TCRdb reanalysed the multiplex PCR reads using MiXCR and keeps one entry per CDR3 protein. This table holds 360,000 or so distinct CDR3 sequences, 15% to 20% found once. The sample also formed part of further work on T cells in Graves' hyperthyroidism and ophthalmopathy.

This material consisted of peripheral blood mononuclear cells (PBMCs), taken at new diagnosis, from a patient treated with antithyroid drugs. This clonotype originated in a woman younger than 30 with Graves disease. The chain is built from TRBV20-1 and TRBJ1-1, with D possibly TRBD1 on 6 matching bases. The CDR3 region is CSASGGGQNTEAFF. CDR3 bases: TGCAGTGCTTCCGGGGGCGGACAGAACACTGAAGCTTTCTTT.